The 22 T cell receptor beta chains below all came from one sample that was sequenced in a study of response to subunit inactivated influenza vaccine. TCRdb used MiXCR to reprocess the RT-PCR reads, holding one entry per CDR3 protein. The profile shows about 520,000 distinct CDR3 sequences, less than 30% of them singletons. Sequenced here: CD4+ T cells sorted from PBMCs, sampled approximately 5 days after vaccination. The origin of the receptors is a man in his fifties who received an inactivated influenza vaccine.

There are many counts of this clonotype. The rearrangement joins TRBV5-1 to TRBJ1-1; no firm D call. Germline V CDR1 and CDR2: SGHRS, YFSETQ. The CDR3 is 15 residues long. V was shortened by 4 bases and J by 1 base, with 14 bases between the two germline ends. DNA for the CDR3: TGCGCCAGCAGCCTTCCAGGACTTAAGAACACTGAAGCTTTCTTT. Translated: CASSLPGLKNTEAFF.

There are a few counts of this clonotype. V and J are TRBV12-3 or TRBV12-4 and TRBJ1-6; D unclear. V was trimmed by 5 bases and J by 0 bases, leaving 11 bases between them. This CDR3 region has 16 residues. The CDR3 sequence is CASSPRRSSYNSPLHF. CDR3 nucleotides: TGTGCCAGCAGTCCGAGGAGGAGCTCCTATAATTCACCCCTCCACTTT.

This clonotype was observed a handful of times. The rearrangement links TRBV29-1 to TRBJ2-4; 8 bases match TRBD1. V shed 4 bases, J shed 4 bases, and the junction held 6 bases outside the gene matches. This CDR3 region has 14 residues. Germline CDR1 reads SQVTM; CDR2 reads ANQGSEA. The CDR3 nucleotides are TGCAGCGTTGCCGGACAGGGAGCAAAAAACATTCAGTACTTC. As protein: CSVAGQGAKNIQYF.

This clonotype was observed at least ten times. V and J are TRBV5-5 and TRBJ2-1, with 7 nucleotides matching TRBD2. Germline V CDR1 and CDR2: SGHKS, YYEKEE (reference sequence). The CDR3 has 16 amino acids. Unmatched junction bases numbered 12, after V lost 5 bases and J lost 4 bases. This CDR3 is CASSSTNSGRYNEQFF. For the CDR3, the DNA is TGTGCCAGCAGTTCTACTAATAGCGGGCGATACAATGAGCAGTTCTTC. The full variable domain, its missing parts supplied by reference TRBV5-5 and TRBJ2-1, is DAGVTQSPTHLIKTRGQQVTLRCSPISGHKSVSWYQQVLGQGPQFIFQYYEKEERGRGNFPDRFSARQFPNYSSELNVNALLLGDSALYLCASSSTNSGRYNEQFFGPGTRLTVL.

This clonotype was seen repeatedly, ten times or more. The J gene is TRBJ1-6, the V gene TRBV27, with 7 positions matching TRBD1. In germline, CDR1 is MNHEY, CDR2 SMNVEV (reference sequence). Trimming removed 5 bases from V and 5 bases from J; junction bases left unmatched: 6. The CDR3 consists of 15 residues. Here the CDR3 DNA reads TGTGCCAGCAGTCCGACAGGGTTTGATAATTCACCCCTCCACTTT. Protein product: CASSPTGFDNSPLHF.

In this sample, this clonotype turned up a few times. This chain links TRBV12-3 or TRBV12-4 with TRBJ2-1, with 7 bases aligning to TRBD1. The CDR3 is 16 residues long. After removal of 6 bases from V and 0 bases from J, the junction contained 8 bases not matched to a gene. In DNA form, the CDR3 reads TGTGCCAGCAGCCCTCGGGACAGAAGCTCCTACAATGAGCAGTTCTTC. It is translated as CASSPRDRSSYNEQFF.

This clonotype was counted many times. The J gene is TRBJ2-2, the V gene TRBV5-6; D ambiguous. Per germline, CDR1 SGHDT and CDR2 YYEEEE. This CDR3 comprises 16 residues. V dropped 0 bases and J dropped 0 bases, with 9 bases sitting between them. CDR3 sequence reads: CASSLDGTTNTGELFF. DNA of the CDR3: TGTGCCAGCAGCTTGGATGGCACGACGAACACCGGGGAGCTGTTTTTT.

This clonotype was counted only a few times. The chain uses TRBV24-1 and TRBJ2-1; 12 bases fit TRBD2. Germline trimming cut 0 bases from V and 8 bases from J; bases unmatched to any gene: 4. Looked up from germline, CDR1 is KGHDR and CDR2 is SFDVKD. The CDR3 loop spans 16 amino acids. The CDR3 loop reads CATSDLGLAGIDEQFF. The CDR3 DNA sequence: TGTGCCACCAGTGATTTGGGACTAGCGGGAATCGATGAGCAGTTCTTC.

About this clonotype itself: With a much larger clone just one base away, this may be a read error. This rearrangement joins TRBV6-6 to TRBJ1-5, with D perhaps matching TRBD1 (6 bases). Looked up from germline, CDR1 is MNHNY and CDR2 is SVGAGI (reference sequence). This CDR3 has 13 residues. V shed 8 bases and J shed 8 bases, with 16 bases lying between them. The CDR3 DNA reads TGTGCCAGCGGAAGACAGGCTTATAAGCCCCAGCATTTT. Its translation is CASGRQAYKPQHF.

This chain connects TRBV12-3 or TRBV12-4 to TRBJ2-3, with 13 bases matching TRBD2. CDR3 length: 19 amino acids. The J segment lost 2 bases and the V segment lost 7 bases, leaving 15 bases of the junction unmatched. The CDR3 DNA sequence: TGTGCCAGCACCCCGGGACACCGTGGACTAGCGGGAGACACAGATACGCAGTATTTT. Amino acids: CASTPGHRGLAGDTDTQYF.

The V gene is TRBV28, the J gene TRBJ1-2; maybe TRBD1 (5 bases). This CDR3 comprises 13 residues. Deletions cut 6 bases from V and 6 bases from J, with 14 bases between. In germline, CDR1 is MDHEN, CDR2 SYDVKM. The CDR3 nucleotides read TGTGCCAGCAGGGGACTTACGGGCGATGGCTACACCTTC. It translates to CASRGLTGDGYTF.

The chain uses TRBV29-1 and TRBJ2-3; D perhaps matches TRBD2 (6 bases). Trimming shortened V by 2 bases and J by 0 bases, and 6 bases separated the two germline ends. The CDR3 extends over 13 amino acids. The germline V gene encodes CDR1 SQVTM and CDR2 ANQGSEA. The CDR3 bases are TGCAGCGTTGAACTAGCGAGCACAGATACGCAGTATTTT. Translated: CSVELASTDTQYF.

This chain uses TRBV11-1 with TRBJ2-1; possibly TRBD1 for D (6 bases). Trimming removed 2 bases from V and 8 bases from J, with 28 bases in between. CDR3 length equals 19 residues. Germline V gene lookup returns CDR1 SGHAT and CDR2 FQDESV (reference sequence). This CDR3 reads CASSLLRARGGAFTHEQFF. DNA for the CDR3: TGTGCCAGCAGCTTACTTAGGGCTCGTGGGGGCGCCTTCACTCATGAGCAGTTCTTC.

This clonotype was counted a few times. The chain links TRBV6-5 to TRBJ1-4; D not certain. Trimming left V 6 bases short and J 8 bases short, with 10 bases between. The CDR3 extends over 12 amino acids. Germline V gene lookup returns CDR1 MNHEY and CDR2 SVGAGI. This CDR3 reads CASRTSGEKLFF. The CDR3 DNA is TGTGCCAGCAGAACAAGCGGGGAAAAACTGTTTTTT.

This clonotype showed up just a few times. The V gene is TRBV6-1, the J gene TRBJ1-6; possible D gene TRBD1, 5 bases. The CDR3 runs 13 residues. Germline-derived CDR1 and CDR2 are MNHNS and SASEGT. Between the trimmed V and J ends, which lost 11 bases and 5 bases, there was a span of 13 bases. CDR3 region: CAGGEGNNSPLHF. The CDR3 bases are TGTGCCGGGGGTGAAGGGAATAATTCACCCCTCCACTTT.

The chain joins TRBV12-3 or TRBV12-4 to TRBJ1-5; D is perhaps TRBD1 (5 bases). V lost 8 bases, J lost 4 bases, and 15 bases lay in between. The CDR3 contains 14 residues. CDR3 protein: CASAWADSNQPQHF. In DNA form, the CDR3 reads TGTGCCAGCGCGTGGGCTGACAGTAATCAGCCCCAGCATTTT.

The chain recombines TRBV20-1 with TRBJ2-7; 10 nucleotides match TRBD1. The CDR3 contains 14 residues. CDR1 and CDR2 (germline): DFQATT, SNEGSKA (reference sequence). With 3 bases clipped from V and 5 bases from J, the junction kept 7 bases outside the gene matches. The CDR3 bases are TGCAGTGCTAGCCAAAAGACAGGGGGCGACGAGCAGTACTTC. Its translation is CSASQKTGGDEQYF.

This clonotype appeared many times. This chain links TRBV28 with TRBJ2-5; TRBD1 agrees at 9 bases. The length of the CDR3 is 17 residues. V lost 2 bases to trimming and J lost 5 bases; unmatched junction nucleotides: 12. Germline CDR1 and CDR2: MDHEN and SYDVKM. The CDR3 protein is CASSLGQRTGAVETQYF. CDR3 nucleotide sequence: TGTGCCAGCAGTTTAGGCCAAAGGACAGGGGCTGTGGAGACCCAGTACTTC.

In DNA form, the CDR3 reads TGCGCCAGCACGGGGGGGAACTATGGCTACACCTTC. Translating gives CASTGGNYGYTF. This rearrangement joins TRBV10-2 to TRBJ1-2; D is possibly TRBD1 (5 bases). CDR3 length equals 12 residues. The V gene lost 7 bases and the J gene lost 2 bases, with 8 bases spanning the gap. The germline V gene has CDR1 WSHSY and CDR2 SAAADI.

This clonotype has only a few counts. This chain joins TRBV5-1 and TRBJ2-1, with D perhaps TRBD2 (6 bases). Germline CDR1 reads SGHRS; CDR2 reads YFSETQ. The germline V and J ends were trimmed by 1 base and 9 bases, with 11 bases remaining between them. The CDR3 runs 13 residues. Here the CDR3 reads CASSLRGTGEQFF. The CDR3 nucleotides read TGCGCCAGCAGCTTGCGGGGGACGGGTGAGCAGTTCTTC.

V usage is TRBV6-2 or TRBV6-3 and J usage is TRBJ2-2; no clear D. The CDR3 totals 14 residues. In germline, CDR1 is MNHEY, CDR2 SVGEGT. V shed 1 base and J shed 5 bases, with 8 bases lying between them. CDR3 protein: CASSYLPTTGELFF. Here the CDR3 DNA reads TGTGCCAGCAGTTACTTGCCTACAACCGGGGAGCTGTTTTTT.

This clonotype was picked up one time. The chain recombines TRBV20-1 with TRBJ2-1; 7 nucleotides line up with TRBD2. Germline values: CDR1 DFQATT, CDR2 SNEGSKA (reference sequence). This CDR3 spans 16 amino acids. J gave up 0 bases and V 6 bases, and 11 bases lay outside the gene matches. CDR3: CSAILAGRSSYNEQFF. The CDR3 region has the DNA TGCAGTGCCATCTTAGCGGGTAGAAGCTCCTACAATGAGCAGTTCTTC.